This T cell receptor (beta chain) is drawn from a study of T-cell reconstitution after alpha-beta-depleted transplantation in children. This clonotype has a single count. Preparation of the TCRbeta library was carried out with unique molecular identifiers. Via MiXCR, TCRdb re-called the PCR reads, giving one row per CDR3 protein. The sample lists 70,000 or so distinct CDR3 sequences, roughly a tenth occurring once. This CDR3 region has 17 residues. Deletions cut 0 bases from V and 6 bases from J, with 17 bases between. CDR1 is LGHDT and CDR2 is YNNKEL in the germline V gene (reference sequence). This sample comprised PBMCs, obtained before TCRalphabeta/CD19-depleted stem cell transplant. The rearrangement links TRBV3-1 to TRBJ1-4, with D hard to call. The sequence was obtained from a boy between 10 and 17 years old with acute myeloid leukemia, due to receive a stem cell transplant. CDR3 nucleotides: TGTGCCAGCAGCCAAGAGTCCCGGACCGGGAGAGATGAAAAACTGTTTTTT. Translating gives CASSQESRTGRDEKLFF. The entire variable domain, with the rest obtained from reference TRBV3-1 and TRBJ1-4, is as follows: DTAVSQTPKYLVTQMGNDKSIKCEQNLGHDTMYWYKQDSKKFLKIMFSYNNKELIINETVPNRFSPKSPDKAHLNLHINSLELGDSAVYFCASSQESRTGRDEKLFFGSGTQLSVL.